This T cell receptor (beta chain) was recovered during a study of vaccination and CD4 T cells after COVID-19. In the study overall: The study drew post-COVID samples a median roughly 99 days after diagnosis (range 35 to 161). Cells were stimulated with overlapping spike peptide pools from SARS-CoV-2, HCoV-NL63, HCoV-OC43 and HCoV-229E. In the control cultures, a CEFX pool, an HIV-1 Nef pool, or no peptide was supplied.

Findings of the study overall: The study found median SARS-CoV-2-reactive clonotypes rising from 21 to 38, not significantly.

The treatment denotes: roughly ten-day PBMC culture with coronavirus spike peptide pools or control peptides (ViraFEST assay). At the Johns Hopkins FTIC core, DNA taken from cultured CD4+ T cells was sequenced by way of the Oncomine TCR Beta short-read assay. Using its own MiXCR run on the PCR reads, TCRdb lists one record per CDR3 protein. Seen here are around 12,000 distinct CDR3 sequences, 76% observed once, and the top ten hold roughly 11%. Regarding this clonotype: What it binds is not known.

This CDR3 spans 12 amino acids. Trimming removed 5 bases from V and 7 bases from J, with 6 bases in between. The germline V gene has CDR1 SEHNR and CDR2 FQNEAQ (reference sequence). The TCR was taken from a human donor who had recovered from COVID-19. The specimen was CD4+ T cells from blood, cultured in vitro. The chain has TRBV7-9 and TRBJ1-6; D remains ambiguous. Here the CDR3 reads CASSEENSPLHF. The CDR3 region has the DNA TGTGCCAGCAGCGAAGAGAATTCACCCCTCCACTTT.